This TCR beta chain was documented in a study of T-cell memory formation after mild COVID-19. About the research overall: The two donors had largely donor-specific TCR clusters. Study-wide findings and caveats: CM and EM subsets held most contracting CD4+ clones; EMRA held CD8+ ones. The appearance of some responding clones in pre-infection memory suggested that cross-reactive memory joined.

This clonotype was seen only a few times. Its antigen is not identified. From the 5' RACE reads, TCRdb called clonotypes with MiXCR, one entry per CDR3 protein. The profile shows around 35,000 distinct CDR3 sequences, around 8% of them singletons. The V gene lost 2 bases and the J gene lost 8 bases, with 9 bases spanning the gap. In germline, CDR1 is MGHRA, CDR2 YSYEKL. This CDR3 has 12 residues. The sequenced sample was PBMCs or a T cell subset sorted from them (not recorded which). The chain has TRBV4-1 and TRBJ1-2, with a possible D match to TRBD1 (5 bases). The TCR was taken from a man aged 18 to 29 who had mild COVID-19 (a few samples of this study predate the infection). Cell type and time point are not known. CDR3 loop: CASSQLGDGYTF. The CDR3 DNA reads TGCGCCAGCAGCCAACTCGGGGACGGCTACACCTTC.